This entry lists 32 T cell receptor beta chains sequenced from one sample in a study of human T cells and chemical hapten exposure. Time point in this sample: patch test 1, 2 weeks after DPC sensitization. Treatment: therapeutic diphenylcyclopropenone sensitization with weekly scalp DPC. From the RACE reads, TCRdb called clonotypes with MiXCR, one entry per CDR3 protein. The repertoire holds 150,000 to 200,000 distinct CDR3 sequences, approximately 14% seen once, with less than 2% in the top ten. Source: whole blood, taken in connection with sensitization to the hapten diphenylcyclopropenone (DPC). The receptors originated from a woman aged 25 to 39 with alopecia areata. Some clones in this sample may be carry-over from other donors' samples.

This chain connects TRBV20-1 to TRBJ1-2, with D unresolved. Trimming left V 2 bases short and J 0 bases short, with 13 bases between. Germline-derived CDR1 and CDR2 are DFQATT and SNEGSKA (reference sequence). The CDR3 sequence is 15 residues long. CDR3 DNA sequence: TGCAGTGCTAGATCCGGCTTTTTAGCTAACTATGGCTACACCTTC. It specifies CSARSGFLANYGYTF.

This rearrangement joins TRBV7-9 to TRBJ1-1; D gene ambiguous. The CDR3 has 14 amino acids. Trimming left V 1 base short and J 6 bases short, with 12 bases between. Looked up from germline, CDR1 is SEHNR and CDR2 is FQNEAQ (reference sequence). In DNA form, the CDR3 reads TGTGCCAGCAGCTTAGATCTTGGTATCTCTGAAGCTTTCTTT. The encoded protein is CASSLDLGISEAFF.

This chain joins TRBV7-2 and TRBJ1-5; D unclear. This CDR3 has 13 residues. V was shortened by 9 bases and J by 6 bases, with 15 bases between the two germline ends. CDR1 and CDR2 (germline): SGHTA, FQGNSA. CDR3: CASNRESGQPQHF. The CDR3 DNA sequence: TGTGCCAGTAACCGGGAGTCAGGTCAGCCCCAGCATTTT.

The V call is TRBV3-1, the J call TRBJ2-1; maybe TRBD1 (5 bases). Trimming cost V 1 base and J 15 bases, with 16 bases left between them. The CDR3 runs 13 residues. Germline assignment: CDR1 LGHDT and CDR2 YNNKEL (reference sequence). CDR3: CASSQGVTVLPFF. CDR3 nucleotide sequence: TGTGCCAGCAGCCAAGGGGTGACAGTCCTCCCGTTCTTC.

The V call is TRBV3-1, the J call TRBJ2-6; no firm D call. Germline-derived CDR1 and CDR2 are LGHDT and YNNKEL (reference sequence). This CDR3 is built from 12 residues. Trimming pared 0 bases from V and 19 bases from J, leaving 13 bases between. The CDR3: CASSQDLAHVTF. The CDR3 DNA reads TGTGCCAGCAGCCAAGACCTCGCACACGTTACTTTC.

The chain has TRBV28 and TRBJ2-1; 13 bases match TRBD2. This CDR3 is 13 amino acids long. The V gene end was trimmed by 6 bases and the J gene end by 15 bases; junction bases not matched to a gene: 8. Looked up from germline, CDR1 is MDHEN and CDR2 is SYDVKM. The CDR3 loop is CASRRTSGSRMFF. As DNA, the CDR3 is TGTGCCAGCAGACGGACTAGCGGGAGTAGGATGTTCTTC.

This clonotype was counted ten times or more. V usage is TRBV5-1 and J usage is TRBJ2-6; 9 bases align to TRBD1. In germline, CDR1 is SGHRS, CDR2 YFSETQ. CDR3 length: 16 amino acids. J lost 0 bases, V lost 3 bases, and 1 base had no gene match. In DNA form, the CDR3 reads TGCGCCAGCAGCTGGACAGGGGACTCTGGGGCCAACGTCCTGACTTTC. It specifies CASSWTGDSGANVLTF.

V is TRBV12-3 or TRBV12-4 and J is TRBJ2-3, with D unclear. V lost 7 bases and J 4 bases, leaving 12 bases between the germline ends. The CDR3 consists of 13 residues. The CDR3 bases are TGTGCCAGCACCCAGCCTCCCCCAGATACGCAGTATTTT. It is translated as CASTQPPPDTQYF.

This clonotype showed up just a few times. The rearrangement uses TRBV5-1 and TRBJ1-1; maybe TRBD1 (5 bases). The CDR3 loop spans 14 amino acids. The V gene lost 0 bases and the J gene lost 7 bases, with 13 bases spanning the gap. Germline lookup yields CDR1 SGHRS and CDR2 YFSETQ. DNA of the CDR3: TGCGCCAGCAGCTTGGCCCGTGGGGGAGGTGAAGCTTTCTTT. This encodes CASSLARGGGEAFF. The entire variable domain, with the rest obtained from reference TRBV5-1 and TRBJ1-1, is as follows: KAGVTQTPRYLIKTRGQQVTLSCSPISGHRSVSWYQQTPGQGLQFLFEYFSETQRNKGNFPGRFSGRQFSNSRSEMNVSTLELGDSALYLCASSLARGGGEAFFGQGTRLTVV.

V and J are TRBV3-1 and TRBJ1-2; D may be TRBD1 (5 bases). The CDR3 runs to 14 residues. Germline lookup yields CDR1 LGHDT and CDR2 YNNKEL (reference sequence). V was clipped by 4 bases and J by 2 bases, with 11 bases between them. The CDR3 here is CASSPEYRNYGYTF. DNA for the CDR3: TGTGCCAGCAGCCCTGAATACAGGAACTATGGCTACACCTTC.

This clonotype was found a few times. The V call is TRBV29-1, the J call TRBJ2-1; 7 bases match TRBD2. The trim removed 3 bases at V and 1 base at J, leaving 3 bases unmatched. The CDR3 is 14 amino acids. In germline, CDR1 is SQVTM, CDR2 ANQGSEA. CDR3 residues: CSVDAAGSYNEQFF. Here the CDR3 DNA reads TGCAGCGTTGATGCAGCGGGGTCCTACAATGAGCAGTTCTTC.

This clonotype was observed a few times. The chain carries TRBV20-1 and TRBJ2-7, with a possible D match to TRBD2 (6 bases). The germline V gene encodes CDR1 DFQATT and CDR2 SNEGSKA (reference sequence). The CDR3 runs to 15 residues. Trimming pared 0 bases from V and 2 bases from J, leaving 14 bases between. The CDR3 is CSARDPGTSPYEQYF. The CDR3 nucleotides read TGCAGTGCTAGAGATCCCGGGACTTCTCCCTACGAGCAGTACTTC.

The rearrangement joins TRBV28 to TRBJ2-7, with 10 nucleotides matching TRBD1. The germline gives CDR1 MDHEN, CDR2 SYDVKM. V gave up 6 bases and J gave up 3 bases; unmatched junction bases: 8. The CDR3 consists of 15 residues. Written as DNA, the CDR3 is TGTGCCAGCAGCCCTCGGACAGGGGGGCACTACGAGCAGTACTTC. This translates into CASSPRTGGHYEQYF.

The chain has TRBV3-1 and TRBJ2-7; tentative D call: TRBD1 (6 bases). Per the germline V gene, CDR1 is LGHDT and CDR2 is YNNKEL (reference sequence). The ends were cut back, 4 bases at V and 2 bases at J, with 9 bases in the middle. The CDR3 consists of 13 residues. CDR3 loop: CASSPTGTYEQYF. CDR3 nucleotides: TGTGCCAGCAGCCCCACAGGGACCTACGAGCAGTACTTC.

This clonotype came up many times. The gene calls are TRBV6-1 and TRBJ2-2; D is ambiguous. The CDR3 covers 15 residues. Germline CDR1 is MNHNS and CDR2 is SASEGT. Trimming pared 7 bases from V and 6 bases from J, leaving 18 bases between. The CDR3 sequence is CASTLARTNSGELFF. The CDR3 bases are TGTGCCAGCACCCTGGCGAGAACTAACTCCGGGGAGCTGTTTTTT.

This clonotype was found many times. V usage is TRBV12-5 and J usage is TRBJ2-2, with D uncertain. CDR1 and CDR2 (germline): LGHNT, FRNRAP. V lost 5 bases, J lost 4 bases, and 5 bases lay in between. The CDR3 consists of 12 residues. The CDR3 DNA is TGTGCTAGTGGTCTTAGCACCGGGGAGCTGTTTTTT. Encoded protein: CASGLSTGELFF.

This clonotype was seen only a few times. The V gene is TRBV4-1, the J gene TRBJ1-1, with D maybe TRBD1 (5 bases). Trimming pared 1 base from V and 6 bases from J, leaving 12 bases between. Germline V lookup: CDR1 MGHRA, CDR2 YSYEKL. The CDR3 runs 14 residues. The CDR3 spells CASSQGLRDAEAFF. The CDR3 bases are TGCGCCAGCAGCCAAGGACTCCGGGACGCTGAAGCTTTCTTT.

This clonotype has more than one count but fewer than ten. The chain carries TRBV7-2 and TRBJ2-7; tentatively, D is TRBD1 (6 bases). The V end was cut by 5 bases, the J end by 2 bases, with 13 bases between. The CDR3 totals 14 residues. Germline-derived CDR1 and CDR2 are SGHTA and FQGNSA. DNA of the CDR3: TGTGCCAGCAGCCAAGACAGGACCACCTACGAGCAGTACTTC. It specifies CASSQDRTTYEQYF.

The CDR3 DNA sequence: TGCAGTGCTAACAGAGGGATAATGAACACTGAAGCTTTCTTT. Protein product: CSANRGIMNTEAFF. The rearrangement uses TRBV20-1 and TRBJ1-1; D call uncertain. Germline loops: CDR1 DFQATT, CDR2 SNEGSKA (reference sequence). Trimming cost V 4 bases and J 0 bases, with 12 bases left between them. The CDR3 length is 14 residues.

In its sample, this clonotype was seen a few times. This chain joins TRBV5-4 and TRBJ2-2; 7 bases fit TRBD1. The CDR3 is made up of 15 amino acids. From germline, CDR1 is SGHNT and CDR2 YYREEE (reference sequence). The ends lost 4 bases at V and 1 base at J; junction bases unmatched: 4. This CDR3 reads CASSQRQGNTGELFF. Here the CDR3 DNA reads TGTGCCAGCAGCCAACGACAGGGGAACACCGGGGAGCTGTTTTTT.

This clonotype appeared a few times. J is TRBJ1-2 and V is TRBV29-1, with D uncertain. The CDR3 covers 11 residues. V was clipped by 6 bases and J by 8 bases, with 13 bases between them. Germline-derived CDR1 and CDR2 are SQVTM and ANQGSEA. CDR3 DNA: TGCAGCGTGCCCGCAGCGTGGGGCTACACCTTC. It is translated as CSVPAAWGYTF.

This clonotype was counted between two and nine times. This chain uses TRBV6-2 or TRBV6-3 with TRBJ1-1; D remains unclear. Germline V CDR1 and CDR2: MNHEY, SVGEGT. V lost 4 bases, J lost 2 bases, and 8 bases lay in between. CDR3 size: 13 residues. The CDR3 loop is CASSSRINTEAFF. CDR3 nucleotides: TGTGCCAGCAGTTCCCGAATCAACACTGAAGCTTTCTTT.

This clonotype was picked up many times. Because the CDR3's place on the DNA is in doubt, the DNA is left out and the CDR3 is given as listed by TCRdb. The CDR3 loop reads CASSLGGSMTGSCFF. The gene calls are TRBV7-3 and TRBJ2-2; the table's D call of TRBD2 was not tested on the DNA. CDR1 is SGHTA and CDR2 is FQGTGA in the germline V gene. Termini included, the CDR3 measures 15 amino acids.

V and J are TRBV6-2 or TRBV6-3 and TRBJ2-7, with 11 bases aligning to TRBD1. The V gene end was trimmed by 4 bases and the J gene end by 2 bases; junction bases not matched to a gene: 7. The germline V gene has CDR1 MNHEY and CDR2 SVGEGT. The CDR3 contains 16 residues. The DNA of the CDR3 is TGTGCCAGCAGTTCCCACTGGGACAGGGGGACCTACGAGCAGTACTTC. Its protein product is CASSSHWDRGTYEQYF.

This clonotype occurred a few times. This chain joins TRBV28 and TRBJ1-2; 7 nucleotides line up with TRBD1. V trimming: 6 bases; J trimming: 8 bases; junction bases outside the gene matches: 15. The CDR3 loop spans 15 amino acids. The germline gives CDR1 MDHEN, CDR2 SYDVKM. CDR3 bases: TGTGCCAGCAGCCAACCAGGGGGGGCTTCATACGGCTACACCTTC. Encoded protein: CASSQPGGASYGYTF.

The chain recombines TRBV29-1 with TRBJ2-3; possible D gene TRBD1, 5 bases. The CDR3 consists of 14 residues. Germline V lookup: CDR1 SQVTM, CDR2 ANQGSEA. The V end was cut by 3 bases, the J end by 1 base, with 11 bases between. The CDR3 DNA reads TGCAGCGTTGATGGGGCCGTCCGCACAGATACGCAGTATTTT. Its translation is CSVDGAVRTDTQYF.

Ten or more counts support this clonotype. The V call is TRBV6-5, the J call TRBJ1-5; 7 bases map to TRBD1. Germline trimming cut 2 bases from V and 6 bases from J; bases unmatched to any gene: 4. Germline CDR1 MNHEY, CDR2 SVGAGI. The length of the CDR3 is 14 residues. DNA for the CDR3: TGTGCCAGCAGTTACAAAACAGGGGCTCAGCCCCAGCATTTT. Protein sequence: CASSYKTGAQPQHF.

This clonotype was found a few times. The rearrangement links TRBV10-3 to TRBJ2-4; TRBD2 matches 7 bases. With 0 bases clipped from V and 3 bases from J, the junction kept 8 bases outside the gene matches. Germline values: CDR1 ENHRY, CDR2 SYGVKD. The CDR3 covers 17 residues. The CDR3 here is CAISESEGPGGKNIQYF. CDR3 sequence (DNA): TGTGCCATCAGTGAGTCGGAGGGCCCGGGGGGCAAAAACATTCAGTACTTC.

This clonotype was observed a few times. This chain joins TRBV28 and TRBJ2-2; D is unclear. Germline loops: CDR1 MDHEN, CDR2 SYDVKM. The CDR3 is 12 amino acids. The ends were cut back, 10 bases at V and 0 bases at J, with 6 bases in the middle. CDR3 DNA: TGTGCCACGGGCGCGAACACCGGGGAGCTGTTTTTT. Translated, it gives CATGANTGELFF.

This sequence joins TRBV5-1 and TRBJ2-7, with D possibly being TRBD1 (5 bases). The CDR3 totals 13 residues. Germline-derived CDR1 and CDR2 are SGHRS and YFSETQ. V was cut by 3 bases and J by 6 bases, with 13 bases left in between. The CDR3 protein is CASSSDSLSEQYF. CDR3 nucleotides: TGCGCCAGCAGCTCTGACAGCCTCTCCGAGCAGTACTTC.

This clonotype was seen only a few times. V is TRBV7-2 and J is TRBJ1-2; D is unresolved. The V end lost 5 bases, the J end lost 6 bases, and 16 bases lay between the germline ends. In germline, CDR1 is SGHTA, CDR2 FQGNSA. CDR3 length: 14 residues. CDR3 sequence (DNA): TGTGCCAGCAGCCTGAACCGACTCAGCGATGGCTACACCTTC. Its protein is CASSLNRLSDGYTF.

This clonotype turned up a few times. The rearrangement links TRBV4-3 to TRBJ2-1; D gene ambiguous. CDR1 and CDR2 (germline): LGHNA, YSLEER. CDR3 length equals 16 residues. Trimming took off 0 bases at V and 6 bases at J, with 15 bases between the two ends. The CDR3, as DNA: TGCGCCAGCAGCCAAGATACTCCGGCCCGTCGCAATGAGCAGTTCTTC. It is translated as CASSQDTPARRNEQFF.